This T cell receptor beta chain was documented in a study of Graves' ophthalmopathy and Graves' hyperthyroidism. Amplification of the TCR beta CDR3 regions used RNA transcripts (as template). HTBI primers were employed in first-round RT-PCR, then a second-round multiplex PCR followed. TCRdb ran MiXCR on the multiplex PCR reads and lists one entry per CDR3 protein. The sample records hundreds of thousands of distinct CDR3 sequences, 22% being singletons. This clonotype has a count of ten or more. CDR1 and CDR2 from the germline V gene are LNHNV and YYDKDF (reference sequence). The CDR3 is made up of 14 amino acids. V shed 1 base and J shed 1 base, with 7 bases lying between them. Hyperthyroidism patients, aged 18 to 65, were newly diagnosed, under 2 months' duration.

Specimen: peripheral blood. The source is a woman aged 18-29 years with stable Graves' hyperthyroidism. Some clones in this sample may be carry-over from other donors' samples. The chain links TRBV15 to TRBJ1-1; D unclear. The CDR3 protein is CATSRVPGNTEAFF. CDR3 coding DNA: TGTGCCACCAGCAGAGTCCCAGGGAACACTGAAGCTTTCTTT.